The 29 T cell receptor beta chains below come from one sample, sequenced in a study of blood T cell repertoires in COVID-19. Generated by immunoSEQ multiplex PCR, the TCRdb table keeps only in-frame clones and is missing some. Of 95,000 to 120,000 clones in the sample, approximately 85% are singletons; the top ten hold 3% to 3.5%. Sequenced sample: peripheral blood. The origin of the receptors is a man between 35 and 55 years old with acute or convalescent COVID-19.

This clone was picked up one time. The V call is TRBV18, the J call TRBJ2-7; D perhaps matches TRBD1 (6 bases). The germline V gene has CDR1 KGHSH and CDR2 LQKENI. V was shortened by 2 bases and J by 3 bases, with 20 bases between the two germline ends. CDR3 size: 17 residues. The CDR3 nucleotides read TGTGCCAGCTCACCAGTGTCTGGGACACAAAATAACTACGAGCAGTACTTC. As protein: CASSPVSGTQNNYEQYF. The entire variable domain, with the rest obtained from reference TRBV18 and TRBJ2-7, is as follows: NAGVMQNPRHLVRRRGQEARLRCSPMKGHSHVYWYRQLPEEGLKFMVYLQKENIIDESGMPKERFSAEFPKEGPSILRIQQVVRGDSAAYFCASSPVSGTQNNYEQYFGPGTRLTVT.

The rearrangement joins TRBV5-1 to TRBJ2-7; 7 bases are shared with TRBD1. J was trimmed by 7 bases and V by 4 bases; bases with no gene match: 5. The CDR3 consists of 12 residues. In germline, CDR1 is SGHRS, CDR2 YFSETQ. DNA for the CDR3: TGCGCCAGCAGCCTAGACAGGGAAGAGCAGTACTTC. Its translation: CASSLDREEQYF.

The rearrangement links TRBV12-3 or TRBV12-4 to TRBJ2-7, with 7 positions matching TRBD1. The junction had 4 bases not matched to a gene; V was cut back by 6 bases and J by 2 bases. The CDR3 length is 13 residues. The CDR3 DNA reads TGTGCCAGCAGCCGGACAGGACCCTACGAGCAGTACTTC. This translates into CASSRTGPYEQYF.

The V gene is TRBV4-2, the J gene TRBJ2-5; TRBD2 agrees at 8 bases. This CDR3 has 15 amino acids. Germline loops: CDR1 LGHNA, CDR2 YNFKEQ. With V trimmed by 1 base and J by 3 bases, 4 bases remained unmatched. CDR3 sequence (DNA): TGTGCCAGCAGCCAAGGGGACGGGGGGGAAGAGACCCAGTACTTC. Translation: CASSQGDGGEETQYF.

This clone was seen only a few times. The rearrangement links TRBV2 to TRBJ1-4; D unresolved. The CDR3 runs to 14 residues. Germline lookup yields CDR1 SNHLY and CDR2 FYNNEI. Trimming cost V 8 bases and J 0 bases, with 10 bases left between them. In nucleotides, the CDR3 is TGTGCCAGCCGAATACTATCAACTAATGAAAAACTGTTTTTT. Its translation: CASRILSTNEKLFF.

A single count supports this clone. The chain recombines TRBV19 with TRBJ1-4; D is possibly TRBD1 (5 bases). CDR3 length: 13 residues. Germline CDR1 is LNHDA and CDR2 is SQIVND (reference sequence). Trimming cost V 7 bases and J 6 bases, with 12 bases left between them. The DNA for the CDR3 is TGTGCCAGTAAGGGACTACAGGATGAAAAACTGTTTTTT. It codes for CASKGLQDEKLFF.

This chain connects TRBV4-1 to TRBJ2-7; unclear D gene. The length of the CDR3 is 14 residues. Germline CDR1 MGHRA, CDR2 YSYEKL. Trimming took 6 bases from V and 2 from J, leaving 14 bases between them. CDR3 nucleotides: TGCGCCAGCAGGCCCAACACCCCAACCTACGAGCAGTACTTC. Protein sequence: CASRPNTPTYEQYF.

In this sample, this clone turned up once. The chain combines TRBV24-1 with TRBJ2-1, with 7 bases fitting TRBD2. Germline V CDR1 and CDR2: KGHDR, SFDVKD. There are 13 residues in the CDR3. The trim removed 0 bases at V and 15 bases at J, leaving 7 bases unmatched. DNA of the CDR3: TGTGCCACCAGTGATTTGAGCGGGGTCATAAGGTTCTTC. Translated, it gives CATSDLSGVIRFF.

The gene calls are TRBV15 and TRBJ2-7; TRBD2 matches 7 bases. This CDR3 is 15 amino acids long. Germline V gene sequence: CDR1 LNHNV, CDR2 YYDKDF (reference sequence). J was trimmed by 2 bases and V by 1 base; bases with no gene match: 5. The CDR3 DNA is TGTGCCACCAGCAGAGGACTAGCTGAAACCTACGAGCAGTACTTC. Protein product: CATSRGLAETYEQYF.

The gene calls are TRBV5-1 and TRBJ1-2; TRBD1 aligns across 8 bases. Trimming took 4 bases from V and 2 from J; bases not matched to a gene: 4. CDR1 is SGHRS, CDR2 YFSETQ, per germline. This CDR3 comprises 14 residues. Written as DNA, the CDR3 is TGCGCCAGCAGCCCGGACAGGGCCAACTATGGCTACACCTTC. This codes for CASSPDRANYGYTF.

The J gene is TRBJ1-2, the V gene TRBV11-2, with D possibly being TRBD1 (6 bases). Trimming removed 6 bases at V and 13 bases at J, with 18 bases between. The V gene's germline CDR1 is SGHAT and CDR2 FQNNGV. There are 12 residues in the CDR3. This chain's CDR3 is CASSNIGNRATF. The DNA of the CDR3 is TGTGCCAGCAGTAATATTGGCAACAGGGCCACCTTC.

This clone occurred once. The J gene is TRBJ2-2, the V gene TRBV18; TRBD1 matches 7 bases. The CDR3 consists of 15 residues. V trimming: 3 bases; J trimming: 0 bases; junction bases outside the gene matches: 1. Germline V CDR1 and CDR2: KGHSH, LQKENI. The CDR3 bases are TGTGCCAGCTCACCCCAGGGGGCGAACACCGGGGAGCTGTTTTTT. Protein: CASSPQGANTGELFF. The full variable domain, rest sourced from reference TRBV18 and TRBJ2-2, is NAGVMQNPRHLVRRRGQEARLRCSPMKGHSHVYWYRQLPEEGLKFMVYLQKENIIDESGMPKERFSAEFPKEGPSILRIQQVVRGDSAAYFCASSPQGANTGELFFGEGSRLTVL.

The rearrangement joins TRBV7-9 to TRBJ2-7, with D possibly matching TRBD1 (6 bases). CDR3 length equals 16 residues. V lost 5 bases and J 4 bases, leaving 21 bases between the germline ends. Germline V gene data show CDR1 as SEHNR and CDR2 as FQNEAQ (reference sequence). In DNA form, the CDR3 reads TGTGCCAGCAGCCAGGTTGGCCGGGGACAAATATACGAGCAGTACTTC. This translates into CASSQVGRGQIYEQYF. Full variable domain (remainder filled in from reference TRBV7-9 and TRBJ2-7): DTGVSQNPRHKITKRGQNVTFRCDPISEHNRLYWYRQTLGQGPEFLTYFQNEAQLEKSRLLSDRFSAERPKGSFSTLEIQRTEQGDSAMYLCASSQVGRGQIYEQYFGPGTRLTVT.

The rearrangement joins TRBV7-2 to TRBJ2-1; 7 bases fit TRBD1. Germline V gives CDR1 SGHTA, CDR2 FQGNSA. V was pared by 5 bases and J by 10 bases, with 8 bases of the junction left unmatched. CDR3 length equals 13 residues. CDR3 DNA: TGTGCCAGCAGCCCAGGTCGGGACAGAGAGCAGTTCTTC. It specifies CASSPGRDREQFF.

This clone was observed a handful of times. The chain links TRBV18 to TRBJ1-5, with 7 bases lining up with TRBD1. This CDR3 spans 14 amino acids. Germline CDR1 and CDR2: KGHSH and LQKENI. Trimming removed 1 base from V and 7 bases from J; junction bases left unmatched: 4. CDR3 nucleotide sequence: TGTGCCAGCTCACCACAGGGGGCACGGCAGCCCCAGCATTTT. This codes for CASSPQGARQPQHF.

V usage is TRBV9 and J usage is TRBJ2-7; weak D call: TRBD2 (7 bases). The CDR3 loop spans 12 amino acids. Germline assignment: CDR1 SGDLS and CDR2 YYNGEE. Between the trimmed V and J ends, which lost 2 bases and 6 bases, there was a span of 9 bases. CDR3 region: CASSVGGAEQYF. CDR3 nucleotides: TGTGCCAGCAGCGTGGGGGGGGCCGAGCAGTACTTC.

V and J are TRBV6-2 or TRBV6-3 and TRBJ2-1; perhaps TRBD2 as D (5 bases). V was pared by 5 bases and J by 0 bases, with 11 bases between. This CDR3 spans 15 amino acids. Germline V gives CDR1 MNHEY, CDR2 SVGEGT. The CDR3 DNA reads TGTGCCAGCAGTAAAGCGGTTACCTCCTACAATGAGCAGTTCTTC. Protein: CASSKAVTSYNEQFF.

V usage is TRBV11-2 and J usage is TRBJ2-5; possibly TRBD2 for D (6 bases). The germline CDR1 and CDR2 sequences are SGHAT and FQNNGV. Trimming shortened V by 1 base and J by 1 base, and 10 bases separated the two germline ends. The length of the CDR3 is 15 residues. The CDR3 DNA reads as TGTGCCAGCAGCTTAGGAGGAGGGTTCCAAGAGACCCAGTACTTC. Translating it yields CASSLGGGFQETQYF.

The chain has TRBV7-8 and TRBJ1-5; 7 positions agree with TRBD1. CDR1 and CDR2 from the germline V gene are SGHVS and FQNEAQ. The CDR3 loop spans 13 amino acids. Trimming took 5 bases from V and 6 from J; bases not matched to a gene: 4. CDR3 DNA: TGTGCCAGCAGCATCTACAGGGGTCAGCCCCAGCATTTT. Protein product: CASSIYRGQPQHF.

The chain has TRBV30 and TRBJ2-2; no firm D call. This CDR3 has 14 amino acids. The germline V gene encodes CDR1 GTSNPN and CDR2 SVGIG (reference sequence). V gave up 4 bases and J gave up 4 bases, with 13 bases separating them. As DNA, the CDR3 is TGTGCCTGGAAAAGTCCTATAGTCACCGGGGAGCTGTTTTTT. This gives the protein CAWKSPIVTGELFF.

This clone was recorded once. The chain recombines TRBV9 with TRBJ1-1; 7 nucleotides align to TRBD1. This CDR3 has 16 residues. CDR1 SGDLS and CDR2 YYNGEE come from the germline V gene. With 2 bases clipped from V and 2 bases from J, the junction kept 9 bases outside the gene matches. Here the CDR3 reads CASSVSTGQSNTEAFF. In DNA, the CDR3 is TGTGCCAGCAGCGTTTCAACGGGACAGAGTAACACTGAAGCTTTCTTT.

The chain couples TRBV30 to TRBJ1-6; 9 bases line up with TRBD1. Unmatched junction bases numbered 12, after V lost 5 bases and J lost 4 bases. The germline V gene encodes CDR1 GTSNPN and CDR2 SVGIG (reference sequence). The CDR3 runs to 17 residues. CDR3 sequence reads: CAWAGDRVIPYNSPLHF. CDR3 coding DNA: TGTGCCTGGGCCGGGGACAGGGTTATTCCATATAATTCACCCCTCCACTTT.

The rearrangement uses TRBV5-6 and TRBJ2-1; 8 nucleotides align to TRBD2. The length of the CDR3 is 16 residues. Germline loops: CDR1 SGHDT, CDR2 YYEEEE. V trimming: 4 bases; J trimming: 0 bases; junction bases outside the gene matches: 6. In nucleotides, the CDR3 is TGTGCCAGCAGCCCAGAGCGGGGGCGCTCCTACAATGAGCAGTTCTTC. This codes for CASSPERGRSYNEQFF.

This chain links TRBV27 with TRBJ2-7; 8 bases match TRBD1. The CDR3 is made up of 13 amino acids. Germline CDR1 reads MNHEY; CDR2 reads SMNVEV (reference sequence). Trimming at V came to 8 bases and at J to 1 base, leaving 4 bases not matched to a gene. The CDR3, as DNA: TGTGCCAGCGGACAGGGAGTGTCCTACGAGCAGTACTTC. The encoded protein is CASGQGVSYEQYF.

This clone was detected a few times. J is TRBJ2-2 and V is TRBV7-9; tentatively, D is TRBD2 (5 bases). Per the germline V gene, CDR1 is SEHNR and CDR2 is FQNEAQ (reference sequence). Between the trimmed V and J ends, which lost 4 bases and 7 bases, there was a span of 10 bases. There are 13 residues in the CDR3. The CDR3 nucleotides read TGTGCCAGCAGCTCCGGACTGGTCGGGGAGCTGTTTTTT. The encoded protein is CASSSGLVGELFF.

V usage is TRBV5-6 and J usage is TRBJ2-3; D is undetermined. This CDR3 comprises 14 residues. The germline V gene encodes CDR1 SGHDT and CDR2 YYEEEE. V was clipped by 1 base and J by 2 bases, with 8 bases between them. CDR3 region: CASSLWRVTDTQYF. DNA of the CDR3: TGTGCCAGCAGCTTGTGGAGAGTCACAGATACGCAGTATTTT.

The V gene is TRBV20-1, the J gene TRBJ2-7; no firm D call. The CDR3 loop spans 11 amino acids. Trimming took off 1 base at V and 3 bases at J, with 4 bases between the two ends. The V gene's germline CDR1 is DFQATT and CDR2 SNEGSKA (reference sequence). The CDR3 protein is CSARGNYEQYF. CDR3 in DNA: TGCAGTGCTAGAGGTAACTACGAGCAGTACTTC.

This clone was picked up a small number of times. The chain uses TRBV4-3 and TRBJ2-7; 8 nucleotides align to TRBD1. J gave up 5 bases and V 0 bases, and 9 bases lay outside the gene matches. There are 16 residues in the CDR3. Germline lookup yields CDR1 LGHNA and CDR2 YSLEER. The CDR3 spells CASSQDSGQVANEQYF. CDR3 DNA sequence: TGCGCCAGCAGCCAAGATTCGGGACAGGTCGCCAACGAGCAGTACTTC.

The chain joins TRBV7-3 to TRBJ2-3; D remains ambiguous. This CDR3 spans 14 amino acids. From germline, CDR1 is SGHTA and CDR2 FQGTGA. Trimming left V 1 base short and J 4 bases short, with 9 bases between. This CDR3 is CASSLNYYPDTQYF. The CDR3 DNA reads TGTGCCAGCAGCTTAAACTATTATCCAGATACGCAGTATTTT.